Shown below are 5 T cell receptor beta chains from a single sample sequenced in a study of shared clonotypes between healthy human individuals. Produced via immunoSEQ multiplex PCR; TCRdb's table is partial and in-frame only. The sample lists 780,000 or so clones, 72% occurring once. The sample comprised memory CD4+ T cells sorted from blood. Described subset: CD45RA-negative fraction. The receptors were sampled from a woman in her 30s in good health.

The J gene is TRBJ1-6, the V gene TRBV4-1, with 7 positions matching TRBD1. Germline CDR1 reads MGHRA; CDR2 reads YSYEKL. V trimming: 2 bases; J trimming: 8 bases; junction bases outside the gene matches: 9. This CDR3 is 16 amino acids long. This chain's CDR3 is CASSQPGGVRHSPLHF. The CDR3 coding sequence is TGCGCCAGCAGCCAACCAGGGGGTGTGAGGCATTCACCCCTCCACTTT.

DNA for the CDR3: TGCGCCAGCAGCCAAGATCCCCGGACTAGCGGGAGGGCCTCTTCCTACGAGCAGTACTTC. The encoded protein is CASSQDPRTSGRASSYEQYF. The chain combines TRBV4-1 with TRBJ2-7; 15 nucleotides match TRBD2. The junction had 10 bases not matched to a gene; V was cut back by 0 bases and J by 1 base. In germline, CDR1 is MGHRA, CDR2 YSYEKL. This CDR3 contains 20 residues.

The sample holds a few counts of this clone. J is TRBJ1-3 and V is TRBV29-1; D ambiguous. The ends were cut back, 1 base at V and 2 bases at J, with 3 bases in the middle. Germline V gene sequence: CDR1 SQVTM, CDR2 ANQGSEA. The CDR3 has 12 residues. CDR3 nucleotides: TGCAGCGTTGAAGGCCCTGGAAACACCATATATTTT. It codes for CSVEGPGNTIYF.

V is TRBV4-2 and J is TRBJ2-5; the D call may be TRBD1 or TRBD2 (5 bases each). In germline, CDR1 is LGHNA, CDR2 YNFKEQ. The V end lost 1 base, the J end lost 5 bases, and 20 bases lay between the germline ends. CDR3 length equals 17 residues. The CDR3 reads CASSQVARVGVRETQYF. The CDR3 bases are TGTGCCAGCAGCCAAGTAGCCCGGGTGGGGGTTCGGGAGACCCAGTACTTC.

J is TRBJ2-2 and V is TRBV18; D perhaps matches TRBD1 (6 bases). Germline lookup yields CDR1 KGHSH and CDR2 LQKENI. This CDR3 has 15 residues. Trimming took off 4 bases at V and 2 bases at J, with 11 bases between the two ends. CDR3 in amino acids: CASSQQGSNTGELFF. The CDR3 DNA sequence: TGTGCCAGCTCACAACAGGGCTCAAACACCGGGGAGCTGTTTTTT.